Given below is one TCR beta chain in context. The data were obtained in a study of blood T cell repertoires in COVID-19. Sequenced by immunoSEQ multiplex PCR; TCRdb stores in-frame clones only, minus some. The sample contains 45,000 to 55,000 clones, around 92% of which appear only once. Sequenced input: peripheral blood. The receptor was derived from a human donor in a cohort sampled during active COVID-19.

CDR3 loop: CASSQDNSRDRAQHF. The CDR3 DNA reads as TGTGCCAGCAGCCAAGATAATAGCAGGGATAGGGCCCAGCATTTT. V usage is TRBV3-1 (or the pseudogene TRBV3-2) and J usage is TRBJ1-5; D is possibly TRBD1 (5 bases). Germline V lookup: CDR1 LGHDT, CDR2 YNNKEL (reference sequence). This CDR3 spans 15 amino acids. The V end lost 0 bases, the J end lost 11 bases, and 17 bases lay between the germline ends.